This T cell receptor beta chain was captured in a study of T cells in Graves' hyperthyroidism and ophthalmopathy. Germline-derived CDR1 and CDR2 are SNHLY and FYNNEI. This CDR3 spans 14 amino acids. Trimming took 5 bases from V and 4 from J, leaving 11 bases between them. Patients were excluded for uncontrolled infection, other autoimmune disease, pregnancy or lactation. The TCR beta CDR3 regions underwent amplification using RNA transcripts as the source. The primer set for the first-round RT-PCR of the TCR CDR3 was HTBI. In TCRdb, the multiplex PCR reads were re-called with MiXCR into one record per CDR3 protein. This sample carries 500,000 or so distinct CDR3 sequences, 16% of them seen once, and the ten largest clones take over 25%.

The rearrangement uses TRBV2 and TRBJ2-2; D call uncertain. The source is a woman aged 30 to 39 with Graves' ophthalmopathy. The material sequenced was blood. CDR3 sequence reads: CASSPYPGTGELFF. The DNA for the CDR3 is TGTGCCAGCAGTCCCTATCCCGGCACCGGGGAGCTGTTTTTT.